The TCR beta chain described here comes from a study of blood T cell repertoires in COVID-19. Source study methods: From reference gene primer amplification, estimates of nucleated cell counts were derived. Produced via immunoSEQ multiplex PCR; TCRdb's table is partial and in-frame only. The DNA gave D and trimming, while V, J and clone size come from that table. Among approximately 140,000 clones listed, about 80% were seen once. Germline loops: CDR1 SGHAT, CDR2 FQNNGV. The CDR3 loop spans 15 amino acids. Trimming shortened V by 0 bases and J by 2 bases, and 9 bases separated the two germline ends. This sequence was found in a man aged 50 to 60 in a cohort exposed to, infected with or recovered from COVID-19 (not recorded which). The rearrangement uses TRBV11-2 and TRBJ2-3, with D possibly matching TRBD2 (6 bases). Sequenced: PBMCs or T cells enriched from blood (not recorded which). CDR3 region: CASSLDGGITDTQYF. CDR3 nucleotides: TGTGCCAGCAGCTTAGACGGGGGTATCACAGATACGCAGTATTTT.